These 24 T cell receptor beta chains share one sample of origin, sequenced in a study of response to subunit inactivated influenza vaccine. MiXCR, applied by TCRdb to the RT-PCR reads, yields one record per CDR3 protein. The repertoire includes roughly 570,000 distinct CDR3 sequences, 12% to 15% of them detected once, and over 8.5% sits in the top ten. Specimen: PBMCs from blood, collected about 11 days after vaccination. The receptors come from a man over 45 who received an inactivated influenza vaccine.

This clonotype was seen more than once but under ten times. The gene calls are TRBV6-2 or TRBV6-3 and TRBJ2-7; tentative D call: TRBD2 (5 bases). Trimming took off 6 bases at V and 1 base at J, with 16 bases between the two ends. Germline CDR1 MNHEY, CDR2 SVGEGT. This CDR3 region has 15 residues. The CDR3 is CASRTPGTGSYEQYF. The CDR3 nucleotides are TGTGCCAGCAGAACCCCCGGTACGGGATCCTACGAGCAGTACTTC.

The rearrangement joins TRBV5-1 to TRBJ2-1; D may be TRBD2 (6 bases). The V end lost 5 bases, the J end lost 0 bases, and 9 bases lay between the germline ends. CDR1 and CDR2 (germline): SGHRS, YFSETQ. The CDR3 is 14 residues long. The CDR3 loop reads CASRQEGSYNEQFF. The DNA of the CDR3 is TGCGCCAGCAGGCAGGAGGGCTCCTACAATGAGCAGTTCTTC.

The rearrangement joins TRBV6-2 or TRBV6-3 to TRBJ2-1, with 14 bases that match TRBD2. The CDR3 runs to 17 residues. Germline V gene lookup returns CDR1 MNHEY and CDR2 SVGEGT. J gave up 1 base and V 10 bases, and 9 bases lay outside the gene matches. CDR3 residues: CATFGTSGGLSYNEQFF. CDR3 sequence (DNA): TGTGCCACCTTCGGGACTAGCGGGGGACTATCCTACAATGAGCAGTTCTTC.

This clonotype was detected only a few times. The rearrangement uses TRBV29-1 and TRBJ2-7; D is unclear. The V end lost 2 bases, the J end lost 2 bases, and 10 bases lay between the germline ends. Germline V gives CDR1 SQVTM, CDR2 ANQGSEA. This CDR3 has 13 amino acids. In DNA, the CDR3 is TGCAGCGTTGAATCTGCCAGTCCCTACGAGCAGTACTTC. Protein product: CSVESASPYEQYF.

This chain links TRBV3-1 with TRBJ2-6; D is uncertain. The germline V gene encodes CDR1 LGHDT and CDR2 YNNKEL (reference sequence). Trimming cost V 4 bases and J 0 bases, with 28 bases left between them. The CDR3 totals 22 residues. CDR3 amino acids: CASSPTLGRSRAESSGANVLTF. CDR3 DNA sequence: TGTGCCAGCAGCCCCACCTTGGGTCGGAGTAGGGCGGAGAGCTCTGGGGCCAACGTCCTGACTTTC.

V usage is TRBV24-1 and J usage is TRBJ2-5, with D unclear. Trimming removed 3 bases at V and 6 bases at J, with 13 bases between. This CDR3 has 14 amino acids. Germline CDR1 is KGHDR and CDR2 is SFDVKD. In DNA form, the CDR3 reads TGTGCCACCAGTGATCACACGACTCTGAAGACCCAGTACTTC. This translates into CATSDHTTLKTQYF.

This clonotype showed up just a few times. This chain connects TRBV20-1 to TRBJ2-7; the D call may be TRBD1 or TRBD2 (6 bases each). The germline gives CDR1 DFQATT, CDR2 SNEGSKA (reference sequence). With 1 base removed from V and 2 bases from J, the gap between germline ends came to 15 bases. The CDR3 has 15 amino acids. Here the CDR3 reads CSARAGPGATYEQYF. The DNA for the CDR3 is TGCAGTGCTAGAGCAGGACCGGGGGCTACCTACGAGCAGTACTTC.

This chain joins TRBV18 and TRBJ2-7; 8 positions agree with TRBD2. Unmatched junction bases numbered 3, after V lost 2 bases and J lost 0 bases. This CDR3 spans 15 amino acids. CDR1 and CDR2 (germline): KGHSH, LQKENI. The CDR3 region is CASSPGGRSSYEQYF. For the CDR3, the DNA is TGTGCCAGCTCACCAGGCGGGAGGAGCTCCTACGAGCAGTACTTC.

The chain carries TRBV7-2 and TRBJ2-7, with 9 bases identical to TRBD1. CDR3 size: 15 residues. The germline gives CDR1 SGHTA, CDR2 FQGNSA. V was clipped by 4 bases and J by 5 bases; unmatched bases: 9. The CDR3 DNA sequence: TGTGCCAGCAGCTGGCGGGGACAGGGATCCGACGAGCAGTACTTC. This gives the protein CASSWRGQGSDEQYF.

The genes are TRBV19 and TRBJ2-3, with D perhaps TRBD2 (5 bases). Deletions cut 3 bases from V and 1 base from J, with 8 bases between. The germline CDR1 and CDR2 sequences are LNHDA and SQIVND (reference sequence). The CDR3 runs 14 residues. Here the CDR3 DNA reads TGTGCCAGTAGTATTCAGAGGGGCACAGATACGCAGTATTTT. It encodes CASSIQRGTDTQYF.

This clonotype was counted between two and nine times. V and J are TRBV29-1 and TRBJ2-5; a weak D match, TRBD1 (6 bases). The V end was cut by 6 bases, the J end by 7 bases, with 24 bases between. Germline CDR1 is SQVTM and CDR2 is ANQGSEA. CDR3 length: 15 residues. CDR3 region: CSVARQVTGPGTQYF. CDR3 sequence (DNA): TGCAGCGTAGCCCGGCAGGTGACAGGCCCAGGGACCCAGTACTTC.

V is TRBV28 and J is TRBJ1-1, with D hard to call. Germline-derived CDR1 and CDR2 are MDHEN and SYDVKM. The V end lost 6 bases, the J end lost 5 bases, and 10 bases lay between the germline ends. CDR3 length equals 12 residues. The CDR3, as DNA: TGTGCCAGCAGGGGCCCCTTGACTGAAGCTTTCTTT. Translated, it gives CASRGPLTEAFF.

V usage is TRBV7-9 and J usage is TRBJ2-5, with 8 bases matching TRBD1. This CDR3 region has 15 residues. Per germline, CDR1 SEHNR and CDR2 FQNEAQ (reference sequence). J gave up 1 base and V 6 bases, and 7 bases lay outside the gene matches. The CDR3 protein is CASRSGGYFQETQYF. The CDR3 DNA sequence: TGTGCCAGCAGGTCAGGGGGCTACTTCCAAGAGACCCAGTACTTC. The complete variable domain, with remaining parts taken from reference TRBV7-9 and TRBJ2-5, reads DTGVSQNPRHKITKRGQNVTFRCDPISEHNRLYWYRQTLGQGPEFLTYFQNEAQLEKSRLLSDRFSAERPKGSFSTLEIQRTEQGDSAMYLCASRSGGYFQETQYFGPGTRLLVL.

A few counts support this clonotype. V is TRBV12-3 or TRBV12-4 and J is TRBJ2-2, with D hard to call. The germline V and J ends were trimmed by 7 bases and 8 bases, with 8 bases remaining between them. This CDR3 comprises 11 residues. The CDR3 DNA sequence: TGTGCCAGCACCCAAGAAGGGGAGCTGTTTTTT. This encodes CASTQEGELFF.

This clonotype turned up a few times. V usage is TRBV12-3 or TRBV12-4 and J usage is TRBJ2-4; 8 bases are shared with TRBD1. The J segment lost 6 bases and the V segment lost 6 bases, leaving 1 base of the junction unmatched. This CDR3 comprises 12 residues. In DNA, the CDR3 is TGTGCCAGCAGCGGGACAGGAAACATTCAGTACTTC. As protein: CASSGTGNIQYF.

This clonotype was counted a few times. For the CDR3, the DNA is TGTGCCAGCGCTTTGACCTACGAGCAGTACTTC. Translating it yields CASALTYEQYF. The chain combines TRBV28 with TRBJ2-7; D is undetermined. The V end was cut by 8 bases, the J end by 2 bases, with 7 bases between. Per germline, CDR1 MDHEN and CDR2 SYDVKM. This CDR3 region has 11 residues.

This rearrangement joins TRBV6-4 to TRBJ1-2; tentative D call: TRBD1 (5 bases). Trimming removed 8 bases from V and 6 bases from J, with 7 bases in between. CDR3 size: 10 residues. Germline V CDR1 and CDR2: MRHNA, SNTAGT. Written as DNA, the CDR3 is TGTGCCAGCCGACAGAATGGCTACACCTTC. Its protein is CASRQNGYTF.

In its sample, this clonotype was seen a few times. The V and J genes are TRBV9 and TRBJ2-7, with D unclear. The CDR3 runs to 14 residues. Trimming cost V 0 bases and J 2 bases, with 9 bases left between them. From germline, CDR1 is SGDLS and CDR2 YYNGEE. DNA of the CDR3: TGTGCCAGCAGCGTAGGTAGCTCCGCCTACGAGCAGTACTTC. Encoded protein: CASSVGSSAYEQYF.

A few counts support this clonotype. V is TRBV12-3 or TRBV12-4 and J is TRBJ2-5; 10 bases agree with TRBD2. This CDR3 is built from 23 residues. J lost 2 bases, V lost 2 bases, and 26 bases had no gene match. The CDR3 spells CASSLSAGALGISSGGPQETQYF. Here the CDR3 DNA reads TGTGCCAGCAGTTTAAGTGCGGGGGCGTTGGGTATTAGTAGCGGGGGGCCTCAAGAGACCCAGTACTTC.

This sequence joins TRBV6-2 or TRBV6-3 and TRBJ2-3; perhaps D is TRBD1 or TRBD2 (5 bases each). The CDR3 extends over 16 amino acids. Trimming shortened V by 4 bases and J by 0 bases, and 14 bases separated the two germline ends. The V gene's germline CDR1 is MNHEY and CDR2 SVGEGT. In DNA, the CDR3 is TGTGCCAGCAGTTTGGGGGTAGACTCTAGCACAGATACGCAGTATTTT. It yields the protein CASSLGVDSSTDTQYF.

This chain links TRBV7-2 with TRBJ2-1; tentative D call: TRBD2 (6 bases). Per the germline V gene, CDR1 is SGHTA and CDR2 is FQGNSA. Trimming took 11 bases from V and 9 from J, leaving 20 bases between them. The CDR3 loop spans 13 amino acids. CDR3 nucleotide sequence: TGTGCCTCCACCTCCCGGACTATGCCTGAGCAGTTCTTC. As protein: CASTSRTMPEQFF.

The sample holds a few counts of this clonotype. Because the CDR3 is missing its conserved closing phenylalanine or tryptophan, this is likely a read error. The rearrangement links TRBV20-1 to TRBJ2-7; D call uncertain. Germline CDR1 DFQATT, CDR2 SNEGSKA (reference sequence). CDR3 length: 15 residues. The V gene lost 0 bases and the J gene lost 5 bases, with 17 bases spanning the gap. This CDR3 reads CSARDAPRDTDEQYS. CDR3 nucleotides: TGCAGTGCTAGAGATGCCCCTCGTGACACCGACGAGCAGTACTCC.

The V gene is TRBV11-2, the J gene TRBJ2-7; no reliable D call. V dropped 1 base and J dropped 0 bases, with 10 bases sitting between them. The CDR3 length is 15 residues. Germline V gives CDR1 SGHAT, CDR2 FQNNGV. CDR3 sequence: CASSLGGSLSYEQYF. As DNA, the CDR3 is TGTGCCAGCAGCTTAGGAGGCAGCCTCTCCTACGAGCAGTACTTC.

The chain employs TRBV20-1 and TRBJ2-7; 10 bases agree with TRBD2. V trimming: 3 bases; J trimming: 0 bases; junction bases outside the gene matches: 5. The CDR3 is 15 residues long. The germline V gene has CDR1 DFQATT and CDR2 SNEGSKA (reference sequence). The chain's CDR3 is CSASLAGVSSYEQYF. The DNA of the CDR3 is TGCAGTGCTAGCCTAGCGGGGGTGAGCTCCTACGAGCAGTACTTC.